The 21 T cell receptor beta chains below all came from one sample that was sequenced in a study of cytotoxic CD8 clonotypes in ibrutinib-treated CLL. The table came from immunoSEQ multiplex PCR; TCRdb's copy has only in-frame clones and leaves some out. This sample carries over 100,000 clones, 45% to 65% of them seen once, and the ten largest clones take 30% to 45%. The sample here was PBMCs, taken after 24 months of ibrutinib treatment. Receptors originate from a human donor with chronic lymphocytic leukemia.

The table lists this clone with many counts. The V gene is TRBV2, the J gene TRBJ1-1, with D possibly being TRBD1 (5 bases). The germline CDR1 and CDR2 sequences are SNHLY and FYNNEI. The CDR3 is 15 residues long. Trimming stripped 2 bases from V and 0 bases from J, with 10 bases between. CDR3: CASSEFGTMNTEAFF. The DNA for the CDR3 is TGTGCCAGCAGTGAATTTGGGACGATGAACACTGAAGCTTTCTTT.

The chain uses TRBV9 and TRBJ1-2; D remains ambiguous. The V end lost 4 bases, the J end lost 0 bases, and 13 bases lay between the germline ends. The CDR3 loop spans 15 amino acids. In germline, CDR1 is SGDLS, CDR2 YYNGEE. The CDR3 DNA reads TGTGCCAGCAGCTCTCGGACGGGCTCTAACTATGGCTACACCTTC. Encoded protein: CASSSRTGSNYGYTF.

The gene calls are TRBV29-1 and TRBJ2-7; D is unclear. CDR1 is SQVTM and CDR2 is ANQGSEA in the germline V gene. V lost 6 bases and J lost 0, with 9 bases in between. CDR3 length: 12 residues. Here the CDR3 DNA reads TGCAGCGTGAAATCCGGCTCCTACGAGCAGTACTTC. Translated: CSVKSGSYEQYF.

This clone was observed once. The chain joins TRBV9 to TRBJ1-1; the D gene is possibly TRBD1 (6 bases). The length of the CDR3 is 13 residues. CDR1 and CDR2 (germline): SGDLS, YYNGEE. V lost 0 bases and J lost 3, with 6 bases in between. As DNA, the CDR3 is TGTGCCAGCAGCGTAGACAGGGACACTGAAGCTTTCTTT. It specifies CASSVDRDTEAFF.

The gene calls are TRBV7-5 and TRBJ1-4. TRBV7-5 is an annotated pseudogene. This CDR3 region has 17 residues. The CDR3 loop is CARGDRDVSASAEKLFF. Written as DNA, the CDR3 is TGTGCCAGAGGCGACCGGGACGTCTCCGCTTCAGCTGAAAAACTGTTTTTT.

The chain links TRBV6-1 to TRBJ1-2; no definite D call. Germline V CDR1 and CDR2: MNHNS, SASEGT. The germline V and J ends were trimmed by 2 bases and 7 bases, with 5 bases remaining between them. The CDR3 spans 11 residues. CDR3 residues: CASSERVGYTF. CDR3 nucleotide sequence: TGTGCCAGCAGTGAAAGAGTTGGCTACACCTTC.

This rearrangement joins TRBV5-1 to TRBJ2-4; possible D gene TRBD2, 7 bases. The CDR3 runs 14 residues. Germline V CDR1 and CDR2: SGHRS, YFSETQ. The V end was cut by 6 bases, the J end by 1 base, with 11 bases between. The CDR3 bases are TGCGCCAGCAAGGGGGAGGGGGCCAAAAACATTCAGTACTTC. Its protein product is CASKGEGAKNIQYF. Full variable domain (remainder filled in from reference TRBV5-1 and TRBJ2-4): KAGVTQTPRYLIKTRGQQVTLSCSPISGHRSVSWYQQTPGQGLQFLFEYFSETQRNKGNFPGRFSGRQFSNSRSEMNVSTLELGDSALYLCASKGEGAKNIQYFGAGTRLSVL.

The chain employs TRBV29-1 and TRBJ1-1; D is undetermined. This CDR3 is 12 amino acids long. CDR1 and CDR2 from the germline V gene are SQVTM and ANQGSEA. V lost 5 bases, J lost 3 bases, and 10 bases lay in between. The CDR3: CSVLRGDTEAFF. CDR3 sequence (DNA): TGCAGCGTTCTCCGAGGAGACACTGAAGCTTTCTTT.

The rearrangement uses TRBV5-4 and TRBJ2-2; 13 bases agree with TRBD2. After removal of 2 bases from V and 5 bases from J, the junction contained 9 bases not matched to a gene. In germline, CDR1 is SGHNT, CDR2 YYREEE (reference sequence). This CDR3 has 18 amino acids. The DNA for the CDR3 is TGTGCCAGCAGCTTTGGCACTAGCGGGGGGGCGAGAACCGGGGAGCTGTTTTTT. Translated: CASSFGTSGGARTGELFF.

The CDR3 reads CASSLSPLVNQPQHF. The CDR3 DNA reads TGTGCCAGCAGCTTGAGCCCCTTGGTGAATCAGCCCCAGCATTTT. The J gene is TRBJ1-5, the V gene TRBV5-6; D not certain. The germline V gene has CDR1 SGHDT and CDR2 YYEEEE. This CDR3 has 15 residues. V was shortened by 1 base and J by 4 bases, with 12 bases between the two germline ends.

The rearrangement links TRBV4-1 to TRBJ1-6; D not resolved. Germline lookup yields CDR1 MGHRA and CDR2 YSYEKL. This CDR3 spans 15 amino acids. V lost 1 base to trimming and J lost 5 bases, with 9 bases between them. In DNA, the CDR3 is TGCGCCAGCAGCCAAGCGGGTCGTAATAATTCACCCCTCCACTTT. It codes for CASSQAGRNNSPLHF.

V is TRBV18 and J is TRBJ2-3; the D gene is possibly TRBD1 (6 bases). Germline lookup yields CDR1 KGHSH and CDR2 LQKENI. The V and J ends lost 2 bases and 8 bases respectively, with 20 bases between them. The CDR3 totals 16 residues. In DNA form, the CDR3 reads TGTGCCAGCTCACCAATAGGGCAGGGGCCCACAACTACGCAGTATTTT. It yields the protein CASSPIGQGPTTTQYF.

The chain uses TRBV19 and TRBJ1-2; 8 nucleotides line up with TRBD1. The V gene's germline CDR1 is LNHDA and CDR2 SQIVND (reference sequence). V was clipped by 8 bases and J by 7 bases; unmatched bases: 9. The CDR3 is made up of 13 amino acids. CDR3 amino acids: CASSPSRGRGYTF. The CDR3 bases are TGTGCCAGTTCACCCTCCAGGGGGCGTGGCTACACCTTC.

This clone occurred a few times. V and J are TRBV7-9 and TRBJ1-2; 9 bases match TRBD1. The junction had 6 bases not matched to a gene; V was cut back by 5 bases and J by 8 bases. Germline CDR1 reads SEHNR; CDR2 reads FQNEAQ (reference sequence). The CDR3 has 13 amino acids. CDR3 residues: CASSTQGARGYTF. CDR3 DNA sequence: TGTGCCAGCAGCACACAGGGGGCGCGAGGCTACACCTTC.

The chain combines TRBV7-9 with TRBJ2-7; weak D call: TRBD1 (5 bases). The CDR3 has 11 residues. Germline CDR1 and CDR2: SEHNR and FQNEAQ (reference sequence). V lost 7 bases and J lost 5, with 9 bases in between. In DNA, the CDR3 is TGTGCCAGCACCAAGGGGCACGAGCAGTACTTC. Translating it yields CASTKGHEQYF.

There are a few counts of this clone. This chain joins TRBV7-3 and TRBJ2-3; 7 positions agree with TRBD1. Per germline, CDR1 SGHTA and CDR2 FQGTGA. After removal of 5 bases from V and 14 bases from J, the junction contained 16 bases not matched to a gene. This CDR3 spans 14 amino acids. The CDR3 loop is CASSVSDRSRYWYF. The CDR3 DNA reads TGTGCCAGCAGCGTCTCGGACAGGTCTCGTTATTGGTATTTT.

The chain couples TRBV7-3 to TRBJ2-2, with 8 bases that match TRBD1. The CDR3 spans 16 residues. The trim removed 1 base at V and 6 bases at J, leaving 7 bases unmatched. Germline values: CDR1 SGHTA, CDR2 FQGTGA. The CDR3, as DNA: TGTGCCAGCAGCTTAAGGTCGGGACAGGTATCCGGGGAGCTGTTTTTT. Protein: CASSLRSGQVSGELFF. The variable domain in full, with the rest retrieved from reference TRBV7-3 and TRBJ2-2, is GAGVSQTPSNKVTEKGKYVELRCDPISGHTALYWYRQSLGQGPEFLIYFQGTGAADDSGLPNDRFFAVRPEGSVSTLKIQRTERGDSAVYLCASSLRSGQVSGELFFGEGSRLTVL.

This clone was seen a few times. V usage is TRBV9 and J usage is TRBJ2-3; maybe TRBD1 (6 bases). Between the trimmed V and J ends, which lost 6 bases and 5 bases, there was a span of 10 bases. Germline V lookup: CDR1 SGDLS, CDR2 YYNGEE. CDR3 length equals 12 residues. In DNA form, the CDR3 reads TGTGCCAGCAACAGGGTAGGAGATACGCAGTATTTT. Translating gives CASNRVGDTQYF.

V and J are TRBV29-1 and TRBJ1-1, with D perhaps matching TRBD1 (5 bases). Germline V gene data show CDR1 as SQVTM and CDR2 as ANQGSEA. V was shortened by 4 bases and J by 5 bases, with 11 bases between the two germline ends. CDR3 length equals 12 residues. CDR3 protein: CSVAQGWTEAFF. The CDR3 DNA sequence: TGCAGCGTTGCGCAGGGTTGGACTGAAGCTTTCTTT.

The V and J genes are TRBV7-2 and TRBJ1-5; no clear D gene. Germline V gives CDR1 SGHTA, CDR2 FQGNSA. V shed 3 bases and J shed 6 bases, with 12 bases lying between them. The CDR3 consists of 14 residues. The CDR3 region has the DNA TGTGCCAGCAGCTTCGCAGGACCCCCTCAGCCCCAGCATTTT. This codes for CASSFAGPPQPQHF.

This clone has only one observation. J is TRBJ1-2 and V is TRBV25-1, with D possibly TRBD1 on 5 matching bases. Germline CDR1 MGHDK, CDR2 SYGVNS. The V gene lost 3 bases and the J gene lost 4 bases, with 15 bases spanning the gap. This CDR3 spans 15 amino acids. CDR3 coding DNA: TGTGCCAGCAGTGACTCTAGGGGCCTATTCTATGGCTACACCTTC. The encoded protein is CASSDSRGLFYGYTF.